Presented here are 20 T cell receptor beta chains from one specimen sequenced in a study of neurological immune-mediated disorders. MiXCR was run by TCRdb on the 5' RACE reads, yielding one entry per CDR3 protein. The table shows tens of thousands of distinct CDR3 sequences, with approximately 4% occurring only once. The specimen was PBMCs. These receptors came from a woman between 45 and 60 years old with multiple sclerosis.

At least ten counts were recorded for this clonotype. The gene calls are TRBV13 and TRBJ1-6; D is ambiguous. CDR3 size: 15 residues. Trimming removed 1 base from V and 4 bases from J, with 8 bases in between. The germline gives CDR1 PRHDT, CDR2 FYEKMQ (reference sequence). The CDR3 region is CASSLAGDYNSPLHF. In DNA, the CDR3 is TGTGCCAGCAGCTTAGCTGGGGATTATAATTCACCCCTCCACTTT.

In this sample, this clonotype turned up a few times. Possible read error: a much larger clone is one base away. The CDR3 is CASSLRTSTDTQYF. The CDR3 coding sequence is TGCGCCAGCAGCTTGCGGACTAGCACAGATACGCAGTATTTT. This chain uses TRBV5-1 with TRBJ2-3; perhaps TRBD2 as D (5 bases). CDR3 length: 14 residues. Germline-derived CDR1 and CDR2 are SGHRS and YFSETQ. Trimming stripped 1 base from V and 0 bases from J, with 6 bases between.

This clonotype was found many times. This chain joins TRBV7-2 and TRBJ1-4; 9 positions agree with TRBD1. The length of the CDR3 is 14 residues. Unmatched junction bases numbered 3, after V lost 5 bases and J lost 5 bases. The germline V gene encodes CDR1 SGHTA and CDR2 FQGNSA. CDR3: CASSPTGGNEKLFF. The CDR3 DNA sequence: TGTGCCAGCAGCCCGACAGGGGGGAATGAAAAACTGTTTTTT.

This clonotype has ten or more counts. The chain recombines TRBV7-6 with TRBJ1-1; D is unresolved. V was clipped by 1 base and J by 0 bases, with 3 bases between them. The CDR3 contains 13 residues. From germline, CDR1 is SGHVS and CDR2 FNYEAQ. CDR3 in DNA: TGTGCCAGCAGCTTAGGTATGAACACTGAAGCTTTCTTT. Translated, it gives CASSLGMNTEAFF. The whole variable domain, remainder taken from reference TRBV7-6 and TRBJ1-1, is GAGVSQSPRYKVTKRGQDVALRCDPISGHVSLYWYRQALGQGPEFLTYFNYEAQQDKSGLPNDRFSAERPEGSISTLTIQRTEQRDSAMYRCASSLGMNTEAFFGQGTRLTVV.

At least ten counts were recorded for this clonotype. V gene TRBV20-1 combines with J gene TRBJ2-4; TRBD1 is a possible D gene (5 bases). V shed 5 bases and J shed 8 bases, with 13 bases lying between them. Germline V CDR1 and CDR2: DFQATT, SNEGSKA (reference sequence). The CDR3 contains 12 residues. CDR3 loop: CSAFRPGHIQYF. Written as DNA, the CDR3 is TGCAGTGCTTTCCGCCCAGGGCACATTCAGTACTTC.

The table lists this clonotype with many counts. The chain has TRBV4-1 and TRBJ1-1; possible D gene TRBD1, 5 bases. The V end was cut by 0 bases, the J end by 0 bases, with 8 bases between. CDR3 length: 15 amino acids. Looked up from germline, CDR1 is MGHRA and CDR2 is YSYEKL. Here the CDR3 reads CASSQDWGMNTEAFF. The CDR3 DNA reads TGCGCCAGCAGCCAAGATTGGGGGATGAACACTGAAGCTTTCTTT.

This clonotype was seen repeatedly, ten times or more. The chain carries TRBV7-2 and TRBJ1-3; a possible D gene is TRBD1 (6 bases). V dropped 5 bases and J dropped 0 bases, with 17 bases sitting between them. The germline V gene encodes CDR1 SGHTA and CDR2 FQGNSA. The CDR3 spans 17 residues. The CDR3 DNA reads as TGTGCCAGCAGCCCTAGGGGGGCGGTGAGCTCTGGAAACACCATATATTTT. It encodes CASSPRGAVSSGNTIYF.

This clonotype has ten or more counts. The gene calls are TRBV5-1 and TRBJ2-1, with TRBD2 matching 9 bases. V was clipped by 3 bases and J by 7 bases; unmatched bases: 11. The CDR3 is made up of 16 amino acids. The germline V gene encodes CDR1 SGHRS and CDR2 YFSETQ. In nucleotides, the CDR3 is TGCGCCAGCAGCTCGGGAGCGGGGGGAAATCTGAATGAGCAGTTCTTC. Protein product: CASSSGAGGNLNEQFF.

This clonotype showed up just a few times. The genes are TRBV4-1 and TRBJ2-7; D is undetermined. The CDR3 loop spans 13 amino acids. V shed 3 bases and J shed 0 bases, with 6 bases lying between them. Germline assignment: CDR1 MGHRA and CDR2 YSYEKL. CDR3 nucleotide sequence: TGCGCCAGCAGCCACCCGAGCTCCTACGAGCAGTACTTC. Protein: CASSHPSSYEQYF.

This clonotype was picked up many times. The chain couples TRBV7-2 to TRBJ2-7; weak D call: TRBD2 (5 bases). The CDR3 has 14 amino acids. The germline CDR1 and CDR2 sequences are SGHTA and FQGNSA. V dropped 6 bases and J dropped 4 bases, with 16 bases sitting between them. In nucleotides, the CDR3 is TGTGCCAGCAGGCCATCCGGGGTAACATACGAGCAGTACTTC. Translated: CASRPSGVTYEQYF.

This clonotype was recorded at least ten times. This chain uses TRBV5-1 with TRBJ2-7; the match to TRBD2 covers 8 bases. Germline V gives CDR1 SGHRS, CDR2 YFSETQ. Trimming took 2 bases from V and 3 from J; bases not matched to a gene: 4. The CDR3 sequence is 14 residues long. Here the CDR3 reads CASSLAGVDYEQYF. The CDR3 bases are TGCGCCAGCAGCTTAGCGGGGGTAGACTACGAGCAGTACTTC.

This clonotype came up many times. The V gene is TRBV5-5, the J gene TRBJ1-2; a weak D match, TRBD1 (5 bases). This CDR3 contains 16 residues. From germline, CDR1 is SGHKS and CDR2 YYEKEE (reference sequence). V was clipped by 4 bases and J by 7 bases, with 23 bases between them. CDR3 DNA: TGTGCCAGCAGCCTATTGGGGCAGAAGGATGGGATTGGCTACACCTTC. This gives the protein CASSLLGQKDGIGYTF. Based on the CDR3 plus reference TRBV5-5 and TRBJ1-2, the full variable domain is DAGVTQSPTHLIKTRGQQVTLRCSPISGHKSVSWYQQVLGQGPQFIFQYYEKEERGRGNFPDRFSARQFPNYSSELNVNALLLGDSALYLCASSLLGQKDGIGYTFGSGTRLTVV.

This clonotype appeared many times. The CDR3 loop is CASSSRQGANEQFF. The CDR3 DNA follows: TGTGCCAGCAGTTCCCGGCAGGGGGCAAATGAGCAGTTCTTC. The chain is built from TRBV12-3 or TRBV12-4 and TRBJ2-1; 8 nucleotides agree with TRBD1. The J segment lost 7 bases and the V segment lost 4 bases, leaving 6 bases of the junction unmatched. The CDR3 covers 14 residues.

This clonotype was seen at least ten times. This chain links TRBV10-3 with TRBJ1-1; D unresolved. V shed 1 base and J shed 9 bases, with 9 bases lying between them. CDR1 is ENHRY and CDR2 is SYGVKD in the germline V gene. This CDR3 is 12 amino acids long. DNA for the CDR3: TGTGCCATCAGTGAGTACGGAGAAAAAGCTTTCTTT. Translated, it gives CAISEYGEKAFF.

This clonotype was detected ten times or more. The chain is built from TRBV28 and TRBJ2-7; tentative D call: TRBD2 (5 bases). The CDR3 covers 15 residues. The V gene lost 4 bases and the J gene lost 4 bases, with 17 bases spanning the gap. Germline V gene sequence: CDR1 MDHEN, CDR2 SYDVKM. The CDR3 is CASSSPPAGVYEQYF. Here the CDR3 DNA reads TGTGCCAGCAGTTCCCCCCCCGCCGGGGTTTACGAGCAGTACTTC.

V gene TRBV7-2 combines with J gene TRBJ1-2; maybe TRBD1 (6 bases). The CDR3 loop spans 13 amino acids. Trimming stripped 5 bases from V and 7 bases from J, with 14 bases between. Germline lookup yields CDR1 SGHTA and CDR2 FQGNSA. This chain's CDR3 is CASSVGGGFGYTF. In DNA, the CDR3 is TGTGCCAGCAGCGTGGGAGGGGGGTTTGGCTACACCTTC.

Ten or more counts support this clonotype. The chain uses TRBV7-8 and TRBJ2-5; D may be TRBD1 or TRBD2 (5 bases each). This CDR3 has 15 amino acids. Germline lookup yields CDR1 SGHVS and CDR2 FQNEAQ. Trimming stripped 2 bases from V and 2 bases from J, with 12 bases between. The CDR3 sequence: CASSLRGTDQETQYF. CDR3 sequence (DNA): TGTGCCAGCAGCTTAAGAGGGACCGATCAAGAGACCCAGTACTTC.

This clonotype occurred many times. The J gene is TRBJ1-2, the V gene TRBV4-1; D might be TRBD1 (5 bases). The CDR3 length is 16 residues. V gave up 2 bases and J gave up 4 bases, with 17 bases separating them. The germline gives CDR1 MGHRA, CDR2 YSYEKL. The DNA for the CDR3 is TGCGCCAGCAGCCAAATGCTTGGGCAGGGCGTCTATGGCTACACCTTC. It specifies CASSQMLGQGVYGYTF.

The J gene is TRBJ2-4, the V gene TRBV4-3; 13 nucleotides agree with TRBD2. The CDR3 runs to 22 residues. Germline V gene lookup returns CDR1 LGHNA and CDR2 YSLEER. J was trimmed by 2 bases and V by 0 bases; bases with no gene match: 16. The CDR3 sequence: CASSQDTKAGTSGARSKNIQYF. The CDR3 DNA sequence: TGCGCCAGCAGCCAAGATACGAAAGCCGGGACTAGCGGGGCGAGATCCAAAAACATTCAGTACTTC.

This clonotype occurred many times. V and J are TRBV13 and TRBJ1-1, with TRBD1 identical over 10 bases. The junction had 8 bases not matched to a gene; V was cut back by 5 bases and J by 5 bases. CDR3 size: 15 residues. CDR1 and CDR2 from the germline V gene are PRHDT and FYEKMQ (reference sequence). CDR3 loop: CASSGPGQGRTEAFF. In nucleotides, the CDR3 is TGTGCCAGCAGCGGACCGGGACAGGGGAGGACTGAAGCTTTCTTT.